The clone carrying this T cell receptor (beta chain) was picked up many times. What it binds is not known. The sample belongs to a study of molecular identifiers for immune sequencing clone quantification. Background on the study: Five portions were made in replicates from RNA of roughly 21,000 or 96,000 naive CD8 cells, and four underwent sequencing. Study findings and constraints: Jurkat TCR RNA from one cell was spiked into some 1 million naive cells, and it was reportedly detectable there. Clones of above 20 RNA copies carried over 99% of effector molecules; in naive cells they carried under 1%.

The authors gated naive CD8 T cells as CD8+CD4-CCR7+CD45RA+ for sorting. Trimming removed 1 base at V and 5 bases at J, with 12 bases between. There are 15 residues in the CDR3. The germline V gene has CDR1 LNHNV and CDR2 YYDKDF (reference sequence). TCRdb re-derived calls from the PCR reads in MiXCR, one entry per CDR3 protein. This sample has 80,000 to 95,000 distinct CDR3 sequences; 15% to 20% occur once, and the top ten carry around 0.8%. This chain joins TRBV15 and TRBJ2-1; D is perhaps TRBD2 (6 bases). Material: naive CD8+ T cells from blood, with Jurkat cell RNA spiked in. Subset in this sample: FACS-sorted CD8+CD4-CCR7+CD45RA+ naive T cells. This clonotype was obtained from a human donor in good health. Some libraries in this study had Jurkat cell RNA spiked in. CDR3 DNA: TGTGCCACCAGCAGAGGCGGGGTGGGGCACAATGAGCAGTTCTTC. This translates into CATSRGGVGHNEQFF.